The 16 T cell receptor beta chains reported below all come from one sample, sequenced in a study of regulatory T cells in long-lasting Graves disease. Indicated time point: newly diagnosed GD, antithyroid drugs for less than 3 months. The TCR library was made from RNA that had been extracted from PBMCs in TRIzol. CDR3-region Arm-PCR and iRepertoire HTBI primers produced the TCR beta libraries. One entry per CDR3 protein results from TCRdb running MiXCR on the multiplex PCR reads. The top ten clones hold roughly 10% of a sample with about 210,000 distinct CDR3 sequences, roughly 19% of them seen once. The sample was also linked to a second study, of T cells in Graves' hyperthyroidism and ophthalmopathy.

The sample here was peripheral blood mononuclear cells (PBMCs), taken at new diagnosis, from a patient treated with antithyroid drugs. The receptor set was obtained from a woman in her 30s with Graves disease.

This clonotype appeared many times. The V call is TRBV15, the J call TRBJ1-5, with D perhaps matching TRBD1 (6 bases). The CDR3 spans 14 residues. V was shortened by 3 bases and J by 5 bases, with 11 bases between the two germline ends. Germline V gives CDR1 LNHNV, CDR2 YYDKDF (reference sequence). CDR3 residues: CATSRTGGHQPQHF. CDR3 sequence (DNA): TGTGCCACCAGCAGGACGGGGGGGCATCAGCCCCAGCATTTT. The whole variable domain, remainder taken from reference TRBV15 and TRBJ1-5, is DAMVIQNPRYQVTQFGKPVTLSCSQTLNHNVMYWYQQKSSQAPKLLFHYYDKDFNNEADTPDNFQSRRPNTSFCFLDIRSPGLGDTAMYLCATSRTGGHQPQHFGDGTRLSIL.

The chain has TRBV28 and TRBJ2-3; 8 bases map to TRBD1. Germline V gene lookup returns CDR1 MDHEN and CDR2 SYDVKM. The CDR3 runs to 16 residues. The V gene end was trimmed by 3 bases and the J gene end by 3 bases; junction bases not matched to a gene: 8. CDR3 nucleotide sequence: TGTGCCAGCAGTTTTCTTCGGACAGGGAAGACAGATACGCAGTATTTT. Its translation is CASSFLRTGKTDTQYF.

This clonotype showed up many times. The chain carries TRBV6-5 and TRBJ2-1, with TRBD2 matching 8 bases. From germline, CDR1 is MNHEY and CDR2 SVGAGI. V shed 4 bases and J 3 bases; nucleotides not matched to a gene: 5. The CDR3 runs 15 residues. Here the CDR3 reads CASSWKAGDYNEQFF. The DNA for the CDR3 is TGTGCCAGCAGTTGGAAAGCGGGGGACTACAATGAGCAGTTCTTC.

The CDR3 DNA reads as TGTGCCAGCAGCGGGACTCTCAATCAGCCCCAGCATTTT. Residues: CASSGTLNQPQHF. This sequence joins TRBV6-2 or TRBV6-3 and TRBJ1-5; weak D call: TRBD1 (5 bases). Germline V gene sequence: CDR1 MNHEY, CDR2 SVGEGT. This CDR3 has 13 residues. The ends were cut back, 6 bases at V and 3 bases at J, with 9 bases in the middle.

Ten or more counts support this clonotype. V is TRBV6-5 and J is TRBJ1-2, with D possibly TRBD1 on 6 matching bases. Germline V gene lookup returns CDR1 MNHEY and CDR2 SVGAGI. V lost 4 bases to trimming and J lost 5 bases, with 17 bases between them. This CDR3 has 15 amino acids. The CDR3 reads CASSSVEGGGYGYTF. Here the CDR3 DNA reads TGTGCCAGCAGTTCAGTCGAGGGGGGTGGGTATGGCTACACCTTC.

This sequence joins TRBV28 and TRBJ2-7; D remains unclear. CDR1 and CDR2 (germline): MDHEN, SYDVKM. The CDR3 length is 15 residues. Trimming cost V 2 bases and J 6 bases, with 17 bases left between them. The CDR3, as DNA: TGTGCCAGCAGTTTAGGTTACTGGGAAAGACTCGAGCAGTACTTC. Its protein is CASSLGYWERLEQYF.

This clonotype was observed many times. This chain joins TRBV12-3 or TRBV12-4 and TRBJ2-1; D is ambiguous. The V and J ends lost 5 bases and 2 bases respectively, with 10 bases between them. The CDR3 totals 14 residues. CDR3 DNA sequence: TGTGCCAGCAGTGTTCAGGCGGCCTACAATGAGCAGTTCTTC. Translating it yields CASSVQAAYNEQFF.

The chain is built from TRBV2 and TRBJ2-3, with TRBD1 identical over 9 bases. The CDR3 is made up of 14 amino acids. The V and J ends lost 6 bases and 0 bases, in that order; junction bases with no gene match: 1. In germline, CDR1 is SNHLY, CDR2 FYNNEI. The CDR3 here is CASSGQGSTDTQYF. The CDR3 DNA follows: TGTGCCAGCAGCGGACAGGGGAGCACAGATACGCAGTATTTT.

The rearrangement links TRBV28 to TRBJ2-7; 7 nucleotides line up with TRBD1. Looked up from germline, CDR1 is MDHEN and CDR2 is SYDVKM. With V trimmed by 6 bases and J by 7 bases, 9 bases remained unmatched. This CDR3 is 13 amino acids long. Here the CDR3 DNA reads TGTGCCAGCAGCGGTACAGGGGTGGGGGAGCAGTACTTC. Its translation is CASSGTGVGEQYF.

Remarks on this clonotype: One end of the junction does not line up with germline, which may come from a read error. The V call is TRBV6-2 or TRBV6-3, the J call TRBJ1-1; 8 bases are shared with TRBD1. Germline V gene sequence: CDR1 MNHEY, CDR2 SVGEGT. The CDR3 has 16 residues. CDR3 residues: CASSFPRTGRVTESFF. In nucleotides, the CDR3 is TGTGCCAGCAGTTTCCCTAGGACAGGGCGGGTCACTGAATCTTTCTTT.

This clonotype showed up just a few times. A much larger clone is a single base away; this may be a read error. The CDR3 reads CASSLSGPPPHF. CDR3 sequence (DNA): TGTGCCAGCAGCTTAAGTGGTCCACCCCCCCACTTT. The chain has TRBV11-2 and TRBJ1-6, with unresolved D. The germline gives CDR1 SGHAT, CDR2 FQNNGV. The length of the CDR3 is 12 residues.

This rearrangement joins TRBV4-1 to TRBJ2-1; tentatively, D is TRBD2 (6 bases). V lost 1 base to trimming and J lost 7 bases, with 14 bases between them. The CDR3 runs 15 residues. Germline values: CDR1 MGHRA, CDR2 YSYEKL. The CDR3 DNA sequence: TGCGCCAGCAGCCAAGTTGGGACTCGGGGGAATGAGCAGTTCTTC. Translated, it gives CASSQVGTRGNEQFF.

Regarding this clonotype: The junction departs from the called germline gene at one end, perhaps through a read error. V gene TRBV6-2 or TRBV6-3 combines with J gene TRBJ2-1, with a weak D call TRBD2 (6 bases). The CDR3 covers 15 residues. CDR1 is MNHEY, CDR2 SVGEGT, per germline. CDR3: CAGRKAGQAYNEQFF. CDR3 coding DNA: TGTGCCGGCAGAAAAGCGGGCCAGGCCTACAATGAGCAGTTCTTC.

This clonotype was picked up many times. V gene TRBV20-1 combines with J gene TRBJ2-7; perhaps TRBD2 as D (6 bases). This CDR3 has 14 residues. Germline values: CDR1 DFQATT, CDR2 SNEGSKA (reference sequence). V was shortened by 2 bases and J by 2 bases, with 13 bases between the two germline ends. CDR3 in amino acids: CSARRGGNTYEQYF. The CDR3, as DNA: TGCAGTGCTAGACGCGGCGGGAACACCTACGAGCAGTACTTC.

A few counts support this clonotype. Here the CDR3 reads CASSLSSGSRSYEQYF. The CDR3 nucleotides read TGTGCCAGCAGTTTATCTAGCGGGAGTAGGTCCTACGAGCAGTACTTC. The V gene is TRBV28, the J gene TRBJ2-7, with 10 positions matching TRBD2. Per germline, CDR1 MDHEN and CDR2 SYDVKM. This CDR3 has 16 amino acids. Germline trimming cut 1 base from V and 1 base from J; bases unmatched to any gene: 4. The variable domain in full, completed from reference TRBV28 and TRBJ2-7, reads DVKVTQSSRYLVKRTGEKVFLECVQDMDHENMFWYRQDPGLGLRLIYFSYDVKMKEKGDIPEGYSVSREKKERFSLILESASTNQTSMYLCASSLSSGSRSYEQYFGPGTRLTVT.

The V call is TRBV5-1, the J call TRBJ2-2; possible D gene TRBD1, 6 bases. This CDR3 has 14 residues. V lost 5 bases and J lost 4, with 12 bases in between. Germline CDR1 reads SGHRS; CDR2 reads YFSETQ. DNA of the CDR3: TGCGCCAGCAGGCTTACAGGGCCCACCGGGGAGCTGTTTTTT. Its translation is CASRLTGPTGELFF.